This entry features one T cell receptor beta chain sequence. Its target is unknown. This sample is drawn from a study of siplizumab effects on memory and regulatory T cells. Whole-study findings and limits: Suppressive capability of dividing Tregs from siplizumab cultures went unverified.

Each sample had roughly 10^5 TCR templates assayed. The method was immunoSEQ multiplex PCR; TCRdb's version includes in-frame clones alone and lacks a portion of them. The sample lists about 100,000 clones, about 95% occurring once. Sequencing was done on a sample of non-Treg CD4+ T cells sorted from blood. The receptor was derived from a human donor in good health.

In DNA form, the CDR3 reads TGTGCCAGCAGCTTAAACAGGGGATCTGGGGGCAATCAGCCCCAGCATTTT. As protein: CASSLNRGSGGNQPQHF. The rearrangement joins TRBV11-3 to TRBJ1-5, with 7 nucleotides matching TRBD1. V was clipped by 2 bases and J by 2 bases; unmatched bases: 9. The germline gives CDR1 SGHNT, CDR2 YENEEA. This CDR3 spans 17 amino acids.